The entry below gives a single TCR beta chain sequence along with its context. No antigen is known for it. The data derive from a study of siplizumab effects on memory and regulatory T cells. Sequenced by immunoSEQ multiplex PCR; TCRdb stores in-frame clones only, minus some. The table records about 50,000 clones, approximately 93% of them present only once. Study results and caveats: Siplizumab cultures yielded proliferating Tregs whose suppressive function was not confirmed. Siplizumab conditions gave an average of about 62% Treg-derived mappable alloreactive CD4+ clones, versus around 27% for controls. There appeared to be greater diversity in naive T cells than in memory cells, and naive T cells seemed major contributors to the alloresponse.

The CDR3 covers 14 residues. Trimming took off 1 base at V and 4 bases at J, with 10 bases between the two ends. Germline loops: CDR1 MGHRA, CDR2 YSYEKL. The receptor was isolated from a human donor in good health. The rearrangement links TRBV4-1 to TRBJ1-2, with D possibly being TRBD1 (6 bases). Sequences were obtained from CD8+ T cells sorted from blood. The CDR3 coding sequence is TGCGCCAGCAGCCAAGTTCAGGGGATCTATGGCTACACCTTC. Translation gives CASSQVQGIYGYTF.